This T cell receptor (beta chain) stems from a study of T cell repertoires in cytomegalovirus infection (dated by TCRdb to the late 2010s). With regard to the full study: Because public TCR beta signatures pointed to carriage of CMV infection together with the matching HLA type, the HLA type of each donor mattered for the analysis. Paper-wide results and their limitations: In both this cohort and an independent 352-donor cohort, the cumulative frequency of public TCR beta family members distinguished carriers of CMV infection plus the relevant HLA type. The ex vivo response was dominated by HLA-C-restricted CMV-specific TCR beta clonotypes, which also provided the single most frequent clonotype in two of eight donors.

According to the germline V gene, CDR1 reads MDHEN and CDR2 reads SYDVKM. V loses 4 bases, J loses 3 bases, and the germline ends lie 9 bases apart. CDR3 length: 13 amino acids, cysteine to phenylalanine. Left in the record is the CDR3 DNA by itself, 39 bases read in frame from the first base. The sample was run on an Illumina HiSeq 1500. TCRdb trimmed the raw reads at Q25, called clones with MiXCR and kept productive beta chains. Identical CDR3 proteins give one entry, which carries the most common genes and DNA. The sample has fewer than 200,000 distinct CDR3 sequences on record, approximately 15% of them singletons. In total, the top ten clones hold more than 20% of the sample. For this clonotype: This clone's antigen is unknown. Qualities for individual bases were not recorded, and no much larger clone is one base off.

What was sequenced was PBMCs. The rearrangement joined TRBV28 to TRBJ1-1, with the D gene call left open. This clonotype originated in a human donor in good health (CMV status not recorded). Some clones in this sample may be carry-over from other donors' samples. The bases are TGTGCCAGCAGTTACGACCGGTACACTGAAGCTTTCTTT. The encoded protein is CASSYDRYTEAFF.